The entry that follows covers one T cell receptor (beta chain) sequence. Its antigen is unidentified. This sample was included in a study of radiotherapy plus CTLA-4 blockade in lung cancer. About the study: Objective responses emerged in under 20% of patients, and around 30% attained disease control. Study findings and constraints: Radiotherapy was combined with ipilimumab, and tumor-derived TCR clones then expanded in blood. Reportedly, early blood T cell clone dynamics best predicted response, with interferon-beta.

Focal radiation plus CTLA-4 blockade with ipilimumab was given to patients with chemo-refractory metastatic non-small-cell lung cancer. CDR1 is MNHEY and CDR2 is SVGAGI in the germline V gene. The CDR3 covers 11 residues. Trimming pared 2 bases from V and 10 bases from J, leaving 8 bases between. Sequenced by immunoSEQ multiplex PCR; TCRdb stores in-frame clones only, minus some. The sample holds fewer than 140,000 clones, approximately 87% seen once. The sequencing used peripheral blood, collected from a patient treated with radiotherapy plus ipilimumab. The sequence came from a human donor with non-small cell lung cancer that progressed on radiotherapy plus ipilimumab. Some clones in this sample may be carry-over from other donors' samples. The chain joins TRBV6-5 to TRBJ2-5; the D gene is possibly TRBD1 (5 bases). CDR3 sequence reads: CASSYGASQYF. CDR3 in DNA: TGTGCCAGCAGTTACGGGGCTAGCCAGTACTTC.